The 32 T cell receptor beta chains in this list originate from one sample, sequenced in a study of T cells in Graves' hyperthyroidism and ophthalmopathy. Amplification of TCR beta CDR3 regions used RNA as the template. HTBI primers were employed in a first-round RT-PCR of the TCR CDR3. TCRdb redid the calling of the multiplex PCR reads with MiXCR, one entry per CDR3 protein. Of more than 500,000 distinct CDR3 sequences listed, approximately 16% are singletons. Material: blood. The source is a young woman with Graves' ophthalmopathy.

The table lists this clonotype with a few counts. The rearrangement joins TRBV12-3 or TRBV12-4 to TRBJ2-1; D ambiguous. CDR3 length: 11 residues. V lost 8 bases to trimming and J lost 6 bases, with 8 bases between them. The CDR3 nucleotides are TGTGCCAGCGAATGGGGCAATGAGCAGTTCTTC. Protein sequence: CASEWGNEQFF.

In this sample, this clonotype turned up many times. The J gene is TRBJ2-3, the V gene TRBV18, with D possibly matching TRBD2 (6 bases). Trimming cost V 3 bases and J 3 bases, with 7 bases left between them. The V gene's germline CDR1 is KGHSH and CDR2 LQKENI. The CDR3 spans 13 residues. CDR3 region: CASSPGLTDTQYF. As DNA, the CDR3 is TGTGCCAGCTCACCCGGACTAACAGATACGCAGTATTTT.

This clonotype showed up many times. The chain has TRBV6-2 or TRBV6-3 and TRBJ2-7, with D possibly called TRBD1 or TRBD2 (5 bases each). CDR1 and CDR2 from the germline V gene are MNHEY and SVGEGT. Deletions cut 5 bases from V and 0 bases from J, with 20 bases between. The CDR3 is 17 residues long. This chain's CDR3 is CASSLRGRRNTSYEQYF. CDR3 in DNA: TGTGCCAGCAGTCTCCGGGGACGCAGGAATACCTCCTACGAGCAGTACTTC.

This clonotype has more than one count but fewer than ten. The chain carries TRBV20-1 and TRBJ2-5; 10 nucleotides line up with TRBD1. Germline CDR1 reads DFQATT; CDR2 reads SNEGSKA (reference sequence). CDR3 length: 15 amino acids. The trim removed 5 bases at V and 3 bases at J, leaving 9 bases unmatched. Written as DNA, the CDR3 is TGCAGTGCTTACTGGGACAGGGGCATGGAAGAGACCCAGTACTTC. Residues: CSAYWDRGMEETQYF.

The chain employs TRBV7-8 and TRBJ1-1; the D is unclear. There are 15 residues in the CDR3. Trimming cost V 3 bases and J 1 base, with 12 bases left between them. Germline values: CDR1 SGHVS, CDR2 FQNEAQ. The chain's CDR3 is CASSFTTRGNTEAFF. Written as DNA, the CDR3 is TGTGCCAGCAGCTTTACCACTCGGGGGAACACTGAAGCTTTCTTT.

The table lists this clonotype with many counts. This chain joins TRBV28 and TRBJ2-1, with 14 bases matching TRBD2. Germline trimming cut 10 bases from V and 6 bases from J; bases unmatched to any gene: 2. CDR1 is MDHEN and CDR2 is SYDVKM in the germline V gene. The CDR3 sequence is 13 residues long. CDR3 sequence (DNA): TGTGCCATGGGACTAGCGGGGGCCAATGAGCAGTTCTTC. Protein sequence: CAMGLAGANEQFF.

This clonotype was seen a handful of times. This chain links TRBV7-9 with TRBJ2-5; the D gene is possibly TRBD1 (8 bases). Germline V gene lookup returns CDR1 SEHNR and CDR2 FQNEAQ (reference sequence). The CDR3 contains 15 residues. CDR3 loop: CAAGETGERPETQYF. The CDR3 DNA reads TGTGCGGCGGGAGAGACAGGGGAACGCCCAGAGACCCAGTACTTC.

This clonotype was observed many times. The chain employs TRBV5-1 and TRBJ2-1; D is undetermined. V lost 5 bases, J lost 7 bases, and 10 bases lay in between. The germline V gene encodes CDR1 SGHRS and CDR2 YFSETQ. The CDR3 is 12 amino acids. The chain's CDR3 is CASRPDQNEQFF. The CDR3 region has the DNA TGCGCCAGCAGGCCTGATCAGAATGAGCAGTTCTTC.

The chain has TRBV7-9 and TRBJ2-1, with D perhaps matching TRBD1 or TRBD2 (5 bases each). There are 15 residues in the CDR3. Per the germline V gene, CDR1 is SEHNR and CDR2 is FQNEAQ (reference sequence). V was pared by 1 base and J by 4 bases, with 11 bases between. The CDR3 region is CASSLVGDPYNEQFF. DNA of the CDR3: TGTGCCAGCAGCTTAGTAGGGGACCCGTACAATGAGCAGTTCTTC. The full variable domain, rest sourced from reference TRBV7-9 and TRBJ2-1, is DTGVSQNPRHKITKRGQNVTFRCDPISEHNRLYWYRQTLGQGPEFLTYFQNEAQLEKSRLLSDRFSAERPKGSFSTLEIQRTEQGDSAMYLCASSLVGDPYNEQFFGPGTRLTVL.

The chain uses TRBV7-2 and TRBJ1-1, with D perhaps matching TRBD1 (5 bases). Germline V gene data show CDR1 as SGHTA and CDR2 as FQGNSA. Trimming took 1 base from V and 8 from J, leaving 11 bases between them. The CDR3 is 13 amino acids. The CDR3 region has the DNA TGTGCCAGCAGCTTAGGATGGGGGGTGGAAGCTTTCTTT. It translates to CASSLGWGVEAFF.

The chain carries TRBV9 and TRBJ2-1; perhaps TRBD2 as D (6 bases). The CDR3 length is 15 residues. Trimming removed 0 bases at V and 1 base at J, with 8 bases between. CDR1 SGDLS and CDR2 YYNGEE come from the germline V gene. CDR3 nucleotide sequence: TGTGCCAGCAGCGTAGACGGGACTTCCTACAATGAGCAGTTCTTC. It specifies CASSVDGTSYNEQFF.

The chain uses TRBV29-1 and TRBJ1-2; D unresolved. Looked up from germline, CDR1 is SQVTM and CDR2 is ANQGSEA. Deletions cut 1 base from V and 8 bases from J, with 11 bases between. This CDR3 comprises 12 residues. CDR3 amino acids: CSVEVGMGGYTF. The CDR3 DNA follows: TGCAGCGTTGAAGTAGGGATGGGGGGCTACACCTTC.

This clonotype occurred many times. The V call is TRBV3-1, the J call TRBJ1-1; no definite D call. Trimming stripped 1 base from V and 1 base from J, with 10 bases between. There are 15 residues in the CDR3. Germline V gene sequence: CDR1 LGHDT, CDR2 YNNKEL (reference sequence). CDR3 sequence reads: CASSQVPGANTEAFF. DNA of the CDR3: TGTGCCAGCAGCCAAGTCCCGGGCGCGAACACTGAAGCTTTCTTT.

This clonotype was detected ten times or more. The J gene is TRBJ1-1, the V gene TRBV7-6, with D possibly matching TRBD1 (6 bases). Germline assignment: CDR1 SGHVS and CDR2 FNYEAQ. V was clipped by 1 base and J by 4 bases, with 19 bases between them. The CDR3 has 17 residues. Written as DNA, the CDR3 is TGTGCCAGCAGCTTAGAGCCACGGGGGGCCCGGGGCACTGAAGCTTTCTTT. This codes for CASSLEPRGARGTEAFF.

The rearrangement uses TRBV5-4 and TRBJ2-5, with TRBD1 matching 7 bases. Trimming removed 4 bases from V and 2 bases from J; junction bases left unmatched: 8. The V gene's germline CDR1 is SGHNT and CDR2 YYREEE (reference sequence). The CDR3 contains 15 residues. The CDR3 is CASSPGTEVQETQYF. The CDR3 DNA is TGTGCCAGCAGCCCTGGGACAGAGGTACAAGAGACCCAGTACTTC. The whole variable domain, remainder taken from reference TRBV5-4 and TRBJ2-5, is ETGVTQSPTHLIKTRGQQVTLRCSSQSGHNTVSWYQQALGQGPQFIFQYYREEENGRGNFPPRFSGLQFPNYSSELNVNALELDDSALYLCASSPGTEVQETQYFGPGTRLLVL.

This clonotype was detected only a few times. The J gene is TRBJ2-2, the V gene TRBV29-1; D not certain. This CDR3 is built from 11 residues. The germline gives CDR1 SQVTM, CDR2 ANQGSEA. V was shortened by 5 bases and J by 4 bases, with 5 bases between the two germline ends. CDR3 in amino acids: CSVRITGELFF. DNA of the CDR3: TGCAGCGTTCGAATCACCGGGGAGCTGTTTTTT.

This clonotype has ten or more counts. CDR3: CASSLYQGTTEAFF. DNA for the CDR3: TGTGCCAGCAGTTTATATCAGGGGACCACTGAAGCTTTCTTT. This chain joins TRBV28 and TRBJ1-1; D perhaps matches TRBD1 (6 bases). The CDR3 has 14 amino acids. The germline V and J ends were trimmed by 1 base and 4 bases, with 10 bases remaining between them. Germline lookup yields CDR1 MDHEN and CDR2 SYDVKM. The full variable domain, in which reference TRBV28 and TRBJ1-1 provide the parts outside the CDR3, is DVKVTQSSRYLVKRTGEKVFLECVQDMDHENMFWYRQDPGLGLRLIYFSYDVKMKEKGDIPEGYSVSREKKERFSLILESASTNQTSMYLCASSLYQGTTEAFFGQGTRLTVV.

This clonotype was recorded many times. The chain joins TRBV7-2 to TRBJ2-1; 12 bases fit TRBD2. Trimming removed 5 bases from V and 2 bases from J; junction bases left unmatched: 4. The CDR3 is made up of 16 amino acids. Germline CDR1 and CDR2: SGHTA and FQGNSA. Here the CDR3 reads CASSPGLAGPYNEQFF. CDR3 coding DNA: TGTGCCAGCAGCCCGGGACTAGCGGGCCCCTACAATGAGCAGTTCTTC.

This clonotype has more than one count but fewer than ten. The chain joins TRBV6-1 to TRBJ1-1; 9 positions agree with TRBD1. Unmatched junction bases numbered 6, after V lost 6 bases and J lost 4 bases. The germline V gene encodes CDR1 MNHNS and CDR2 SASEGT. The CDR3 spans 14 residues. CDR3 sequence (DNA): TGTGCCAGCAGGGAGACAGGGGGAGGCACTGAAGCTTTCTTT. Translation: CASRETGGGTEAFF.

The chain has TRBV7-8 and TRBJ2-4; D gene unclear. Germline assignment: CDR1 SGHVS and CDR2 FQNEAQ. The ends were cut back, 3 bases at V and 8 bases at J, with 23 bases in the middle. CDR3 size: 17 residues. As DNA, the CDR3 is TGTGCCAGCAGCTTTAGCCCTAACTGGGCCTCGAAGGACATTCAGTACTTC. Translating gives CASSFSPNWASKDIQYF.

This clonotype was seen many times. The chain links TRBV20-1 to TRBJ1-5; D possibly corresponds to TRBD1 (6 bases). Between the trimmed V and J ends, which lost 4 bases and 4 bases, there was a span of 23 bases. The CDR3 sequence is 17 residues long. Germline CDR1 and CDR2: DFQATT and SNEGSKA (reference sequence). The CDR3 reads CSAIDTTNRGSNQPQHF. As DNA, the CDR3 is TGCAGTGCTATAGATACTACCAATAGGGGGTCAAATCAGCCCCAGCATTTT.

The chain employs TRBV7-8 and TRBJ2-5, with D perhaps TRBD2 (6 bases). Germline CDR1 SGHVS, CDR2 FQNEAQ. V was trimmed by 7 bases and J by 7 bases, leaving 13 bases between them. The CDR3 is made up of 12 amino acids. The CDR3 DNA reads TGTGCCAGCACTCCGCGGGGCACGACCCAGTACTTC. Translated, it gives CASTPRGTTQYF. Using reference TRBV7-8 and TRBJ2-5 for the parts outside the CDR3, the full variable domain is GAGVSQSPRYKVAKRGQDVALRCDPISGHVSLFWYQQALGQGPEFLTYFQNEAQLDKSGLPSDRFFAERPEGSVSTLKIQRTQQEDSAVYLCASTPRGTTQYFGPGTRLLVL.

This clonotype was counted a few times. This rearrangement joins TRBV2 to TRBJ2-2; D is undetermined. V lost 6 bases, J lost 7 bases, and 6 bases lay in between. Germline CDR1 SNHLY, CDR2 FYNNEI. The CDR3 loop spans 11 amino acids. The CDR3 here is CASRVGGELFF. The DNA for the CDR3 is TGTGCCAGCAGGGTTGGCGGGGAGCTGTTTTTT.

This clonotype appeared many times. This sequence joins TRBV2 and TRBJ2-1; TRBD1 is a possible D gene (5 bases). CDR1 is SNHLY and CDR2 is FYNNEI in the germline V gene. With 6 bases removed from V and 4 bases from J, the gap between germline ends came to 19 bases. This CDR3 is built from 16 residues. CDR3 DNA sequence: TGTGCCAGCAGAGGGAATGTAGGACACAAATACAATGAGCAGTTCTTC. Amino acid sequence: CASRGNVGHKYNEQFF.

This clonotype has a count of ten or more. The chain couples TRBV7-9 to TRBJ2-3; 8 bases map to TRBD1. The CDR3 spans 15 residues. Germline assignment: CDR1 SEHNR and CDR2 FQNEAQ (reference sequence). Losses at the gene ends were 5 bases for V and 1 base for J; bases not matched to a gene: 5. The chain's CDR3 is CASSPEGQGTDTQYF. The CDR3 DNA reads as TGTGCCAGCAGCCCAGAGGGACAGGGCACAGATACGCAGTATTTT.

This clonotype was seen a single time. V and J are TRBV7-2 and TRBJ2-7; TRBD1 matches 11 bases. The length of the CDR3 is 17 residues. Germline trimming cut 5 bases from V and 7 bases from J; bases unmatched to any gene: 16. Looked up from germline, CDR1 is SGHTA and CDR2 is FQGNSA. CDR3 residues: CASSTRASGTGGWEQYF. CDR3 nucleotide sequence: TGTGCCAGCAGCACCCGGGCGTCCGGGACAGGGGGTTGGGAGCAGTACTTC.

This clonotype was counted ten times or more. This chain joins TRBV5-1 and TRBJ1-5; D unresolved. The V gene lost 4 bases and the J gene lost 5 bases, with 10 bases spanning the gap. This CDR3 contains 13 residues. The V gene's germline CDR1 is SGHRS and CDR2 YFSETQ. CDR3 protein: CASSEGGYQPQHF. In DNA, the CDR3 is TGCGCCAGCAGCGAAGGTGGGTATCAGCCCCAGCATTTT.

This clonotype has just a few counts. V gene TRBV6-2 or TRBV6-3 combines with J gene TRBJ2-7; D unclear. Germline V gene data show CDR1 as MNHEY and CDR2 as SVGEGT. The V gene lost 6 bases and the J gene lost 8 bases, with 17 bases spanning the gap. The CDR3 extends over 13 amino acids. Here the CDR3 reads CASSSDPSPKQYF. The DNA for the CDR3 is TGTGCCAGCAGCTCCGACCCCTCTCCGAAGCAGTACTTC.

The sample holds many counts of this clonotype. In nucleotides, the CDR3 is TGTGCCAGCTCACAGGGGTGGACTGAAGCTTTCTTT. This gives the protein CASSQGWTEAFF. This sequence joins TRBV18 and TRBJ1-1, with D possibly matching TRBD1 (5 bases). Germline V gene data show CDR1 as KGHSH and CDR2 as LQKENI. V was cut by 4 bases and J by 5 bases, with 8 bases left in between. The CDR3 has 12 residues.

This chain joins TRBV19 and TRBJ1-5; the D gene is possibly TRBD1 (5 bases). The V and J ends lost 2 bases and 2 bases respectively, with 13 bases between them. The CDR3 consists of 16 residues. From germline, CDR1 is LNHDA and CDR2 SQIVND (reference sequence). The CDR3, as DNA: TGTGCCAGTAGTATACGGCAGGGCATGGGCAATCAGCCCCAGCATTTT. It specifies CASSIRQGMGNQPQHF.

The V gene is TRBV4-2, the J gene TRBJ2-1; 9 nucleotides line up with TRBD2. Unmatched junction bases numbered 10, after V lost 4 bases and J lost 3 bases. Germline V lookup: CDR1 LGHNA, CDR2 YNFKEQ. This CDR3 comprises 17 residues. In nucleotides, the CDR3 is TGTGCCAGCAGCCCCCGCGCTAGCGGGGATATCTACAATGAGCAGTTCTTC. This encodes CASSPRASGDIYNEQFF.

This chain connects TRBV27 to TRBJ2-3, with 8 bases aligning to TRBD1. The junction had 8 bases not matched to a gene; V was cut back by 2 bases and J by 13 bases. CDR1 and CDR2 from the germline V gene are MNHEY and SMNVEV (reference sequence). This CDR3 has 13 amino acids. The CDR3 is CASSLTGQGVKYF. The CDR3 coding sequence is TGTGCCAGCAGTTTAACCGGACAGGGAGTTAAGTATTTT.